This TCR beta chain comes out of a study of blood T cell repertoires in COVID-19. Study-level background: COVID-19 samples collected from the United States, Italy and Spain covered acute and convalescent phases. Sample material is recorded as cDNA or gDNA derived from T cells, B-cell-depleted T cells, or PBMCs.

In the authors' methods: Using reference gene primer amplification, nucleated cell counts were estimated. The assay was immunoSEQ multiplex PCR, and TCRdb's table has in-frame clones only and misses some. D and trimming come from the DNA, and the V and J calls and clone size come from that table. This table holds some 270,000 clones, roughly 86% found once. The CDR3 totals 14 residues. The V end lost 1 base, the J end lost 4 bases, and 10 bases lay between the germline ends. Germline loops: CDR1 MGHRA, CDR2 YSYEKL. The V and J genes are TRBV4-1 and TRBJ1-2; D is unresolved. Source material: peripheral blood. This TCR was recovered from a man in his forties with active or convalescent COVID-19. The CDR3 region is CASSQGGGIYGYTF. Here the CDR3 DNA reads TGCGCCAGCAGCCAAGGGGGAGGGATCTATGGCTACACCTTC.